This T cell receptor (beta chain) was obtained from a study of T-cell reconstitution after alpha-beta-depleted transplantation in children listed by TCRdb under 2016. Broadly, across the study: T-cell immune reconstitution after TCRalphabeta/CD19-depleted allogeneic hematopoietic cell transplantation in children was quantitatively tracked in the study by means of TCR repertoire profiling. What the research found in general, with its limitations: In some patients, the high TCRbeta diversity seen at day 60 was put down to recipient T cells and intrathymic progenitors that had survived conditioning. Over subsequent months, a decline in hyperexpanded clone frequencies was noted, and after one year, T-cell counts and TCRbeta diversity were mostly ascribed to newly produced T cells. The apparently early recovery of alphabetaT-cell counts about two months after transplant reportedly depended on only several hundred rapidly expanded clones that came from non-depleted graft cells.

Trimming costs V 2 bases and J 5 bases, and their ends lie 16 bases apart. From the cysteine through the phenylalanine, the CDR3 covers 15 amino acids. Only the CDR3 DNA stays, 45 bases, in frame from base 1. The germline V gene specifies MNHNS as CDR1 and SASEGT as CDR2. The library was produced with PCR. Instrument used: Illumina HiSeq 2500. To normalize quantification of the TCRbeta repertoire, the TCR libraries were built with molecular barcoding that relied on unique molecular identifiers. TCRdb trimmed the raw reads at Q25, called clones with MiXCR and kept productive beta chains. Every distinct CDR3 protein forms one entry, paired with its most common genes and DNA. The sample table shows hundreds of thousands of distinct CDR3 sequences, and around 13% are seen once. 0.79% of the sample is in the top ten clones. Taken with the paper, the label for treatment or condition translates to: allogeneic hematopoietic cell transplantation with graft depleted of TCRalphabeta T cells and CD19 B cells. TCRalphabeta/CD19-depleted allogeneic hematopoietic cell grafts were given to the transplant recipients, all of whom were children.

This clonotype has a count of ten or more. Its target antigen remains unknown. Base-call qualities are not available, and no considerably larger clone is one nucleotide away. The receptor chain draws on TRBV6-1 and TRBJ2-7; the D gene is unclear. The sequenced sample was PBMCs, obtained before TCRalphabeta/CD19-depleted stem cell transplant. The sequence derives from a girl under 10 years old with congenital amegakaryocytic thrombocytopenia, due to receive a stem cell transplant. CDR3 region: CASSELQVYHHEQYF. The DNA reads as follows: TGTGCCAGCAGTGAACTGCAGGTCTATCACCACGAGCAGTACTTC.